A single sample is the source of the 22 T cell receptor beta chains below, sequenced in a study of STAT5B mutations in CD4+ large granular lymphocyte leukemia. The assay was immunoSEQ multiplex PCR, and TCRdb's table has in-frame clones only and misses some. The sample gives roughly 48,000 clones, 70% of which show up once; approximately 1.4% is in the top ten. Material: CD4+ T cells from blood buffy coats. These receptors all stem from a human donor in good health.

V gene TRBV27 combines with J gene TRBJ2-5, with TRBD1 matching 10 bases. This CDR3 comprises 14 residues. Germline CDR1 MNHEY, CDR2 SMNVEV (reference sequence). V was clipped by 6 bases and J by 7 bases; unmatched bases: 8. The CDR3 DNA follows: TGTGCCAGCAGCACCGGGACAGGGGACGGGACCCAGTACTTC. Translation: CASSTGTGDGTQYF.

The gene calls are TRBV5-8 and TRBJ1-3; 8 nucleotides align to TRBD1. The CDR3 has 16 amino acids. V lost 3 bases and J lost 0; bases outside the gene matches: 5. CDR1 is SGHTS, CDR2 YDEGEE, per germline. The CDR3 DNA follows: TGTGCCAGCAGCTGGGACAGGCCTACCTCTGGAAACACCATATATTTT. The encoded protein is CASSWDRPTSGNTIYF.

The rearrangement uses TRBV18 and TRBJ1-1; no firm D call. Germline V gene sequence: CDR1 KGHSH, CDR2 LQKENI. V lost 3 bases and J 3 bases, leaving 14 bases between the germline ends. CDR3 length: 15 residues. CDR3 nucleotides: TGTGCCAGCTCACCCCCCTCGAGTTGGGACACTGAAGCTTTCTTT. Amino acids: CASSPPSSWDTEAFF.

This chain uses TRBV7-9 with TRBJ1-6, with TRBD1 identical over 7 bases. V dropped 5 bases and J dropped 10; count of bases not matched to a gene: 17. Germline V gene lookup returns CDR1 SEHNR and CDR2 FQNEAQ (reference sequence). The CDR3 is 17 residues long. The CDR3 bases are TGTGCCAGCAGCCAAAGCAGACAGGGAACCCTTAGATCACCCCTCCACTTT. This translates into CASSQSRQGTLRSPLHF. The variable domain in full, completed from reference TRBV7-9 and TRBJ1-6, reads DTGVSQNPRHKITKRGQNVTFRCDPISEHNRLYWYRQTLGQGPEFLTYFQNEAQLEKSRLLSDRFSAERPKGSFSTLEIQRTEQGDSAMYLCASSQSRQGTLRSPLHFGNGTRLTVT.

The chain joins TRBV4-2 to TRBJ2-5, with TRBD2 matching over 11 bases. In germline, CDR1 is LGHNA, CDR2 YNFKEQ. The CDR3 covers 17 residues. The junction had 12 bases not matched to a gene; V was cut back by 4 bases and J by 5 bases. The chain's CDR3 is CASSPPSGSGGAETQYF. The CDR3 DNA is TGTGCCAGCAGCCCCCCGTCAGGTAGCGGGGGGGCCGAGACCCAGTACTTC.

The chain combines TRBV30 with TRBJ2-5; TRBD1 might be the D (6 bases). V dropped 7 bases and J dropped 5 bases, with 14 bases sitting between them. Germline V gene sequence: CDR1 GTSNPN, CDR2 SVGIG (reference sequence). The CDR3 has 12 residues. The CDR3 DNA follows: TGTGCCTTCAGGGGTTCGGGTGAGACCCAGTACTTC. As protein: CAFRGSGETQYF.

The V gene is TRBV30, the J gene TRBJ2-3; 7 nucleotides line up with TRBD2. CDR1 is GTSNPN, CDR2 SVGIG, per germline (reference sequence). The CDR3 is 11 residues long. V lost 6 bases, J lost 6 bases, and 3 bases stayed unmatched. The CDR3 DNA reads TGTGCCTGTGTGGGGGGGGATACGCAGTATTTT. Protein: CACVGGDTQYF.

This clone showed up just a few times. The chain couples TRBV9 to TRBJ2-3; TRBD2 matches 7 bases. From germline, CDR1 is SGDLS and CDR2 YYNGEE. The CDR3 length is 15 residues. V lost 0 bases, J lost 1 base, and 2 bases stayed unmatched. Here the CDR3 reads CASSVGGGRTDTQYF. The CDR3 DNA reads as TGTGCCAGCAGCGTAGGCGGGGGACGCACAGATACGCAGTATTTT.

V gene TRBV6-5 combines with J gene TRBJ1-4; D call uncertain. The CDR3 sequence is 14 residues long. Trimming pared 4 bases from V and 8 bases from J, leaving 14 bases between. Germline CDR1 reads MNHEY; CDR2 reads SVGAGI. CDR3 loop: CASSSTPAAEKLFF. The CDR3 bases are TGTGCCAGCAGTTCCACTCCGGCCGCGGAAAAACTGTTTTTT.

This clone appeared a few times. DNA of the CDR3: TGTGCCAGCAGGGAGGACTCTCAGGGGGAAAAACTGTTTTTT. Encoded protein: CASREDSQGEKLFF. This sequence joins TRBV6-1 and TRBJ1-4, with D perhaps TRBD1 (6 bases). Per germline, CDR1 MNHNS and CDR2 SASEGT. V lost 6 bases and J lost 8, with 16 bases in between. The CDR3 loop spans 14 amino acids.

The chain is built from TRBV5-1 and TRBJ2-1; TRBD2 agrees at 9 bases. This CDR3 has 15 residues. The ends lost 0 bases at V and 16 bases at J; junction bases unmatched: 14. CDR1 is SGHRS and CDR2 is YFSETQ in the germline V gene. DNA for the CDR3: TGCGCCAGCAGCTTGGGGCCGGGAGCGGGGGGCGTTCAATTCTTC. It codes for CASSLGPGAGGVQFF.

The chain links TRBV28 to TRBJ2-5, with 7 bases identical to TRBD1. This CDR3 is built from 13 residues. Germline CDR1 and CDR2: MDHEN and SYDVKM. Losses at the gene ends were 7 bases for V and 5 bases for J; bases not matched to a gene: 7. CDR3 sequence reads: CASTSSQGETQYF. The CDR3, as DNA: TGTGCCAGCACTTCTTCACAGGGGGAGACCCAGTACTTC.

V is TRBV6-5 and J is TRBJ2-3; tentatively, D is TRBD1 (6 bases). Germline-derived CDR1 and CDR2 are MNHEY and SVGAGI. Trimming removed 5 bases from V and 8 bases from J, with 14 bases in between. This CDR3 is built from 13 residues. The CDR3 sequence: CASSNVRGGTQYF. In DNA form, the CDR3 reads TGTGCCAGCAGTAACGTCAGGGGTGGTACGCAGTATTTT.

The chain joins TRBV5-8 to TRBJ2-1, with 7 bases that match TRBD1. With V trimmed by 3 bases and J by 4 bases, 4 bases remained unmatched. CDR3 length equals 14 residues. Germline-derived CDR1 and CDR2 are SGHTS and YDEGEE. The CDR3 sequence is CASSSGQIYNEQFF. The CDR3 DNA follows: TGTGCCAGCAGCTCGGGACAGATATACAATGAGCAGTTCTTC.

This clone has just a few counts. V is TRBV28 and J is TRBJ2-5, with D possibly TRBD1 on 6 matching bases. The CDR3 extends over 16 amino acids. Germline assignment: CDR1 MDHEN and CDR2 SYDVKM. Trimming cost V 6 bases and J 2 bases, with 19 bases left between them. The CDR3 sequence: CASSRGRGPSQETQYF. DNA of the CDR3: TGTGCCAGCAGCCGAGGCAGGGGACCTTCACAAGAGACCCAGTACTTC.

The chain joins TRBV18 to TRBJ1-1; 8 bases agree with TRBD1. The V and J ends lost 0 bases and 5 bases, in that order; junction bases with no gene match: 5. The CDR3 is 15 amino acids. Germline V gives CDR1 KGHSH, CDR2 LQKENI. The CDR3 protein is CASSPPQGAWTEAFF. The CDR3 DNA reads TGTGCCAGCTCACCACCCCAGGGGGCTTGGACTGAAGCTTTCTTT.

The chain uses TRBV4-1 and TRBJ1-3, with D uncertain. CDR3 length: 16 amino acids. Per the germline V gene, CDR1 is MGHRA and CDR2 is YSYEKL. Trimming shortened V by 0 bases and J by 3 bases, and 12 bases separated the two germline ends. In nucleotides, the CDR3 is TGCGCCAGCAGCCAAGAGCCCGGGAACGGTGGAAACACCATATATTTT. Translated, it gives CASSQEPGNGGNTIYF.

The gene calls are TRBV10-3 and TRBJ1-1; maybe TRBD1 (5 bases). Germline loops: CDR1 ENHRY, CDR2 SYGVKD. This CDR3 has 13 residues. V was shortened by 6 bases and J by 1 base, with 9 bases between the two germline ends. DNA of the CDR3: TGTGCCATCAGCAAGACAGAGAACACTGAAGCTTTCTTT. As protein: CAISKTENTEAFF.

The chain couples TRBV30 to TRBJ1-6; D remains ambiguous. V was pared by 5 bases and J by 7 bases, with 12 bases between. This CDR3 is built from 13 residues. Germline V gives CDR1 GTSNPN, CDR2 SVGIG (reference sequence). The CDR3 nucleotides are TGTGCCTGGGCAGGTTCCCACAATTCACCCCTCCACTTT. Its protein product is CAWAGSHNSPLHF.

This rearrangement joins TRBV14 to TRBJ2-1; 7 nucleotides line up with TRBD2. V lost 1 base to trimming and J lost 8 bases; unmatched junction nucleotides: 2. Germline V gene lookup returns CDR1 SGHDN and CDR2 FVKESK. The length of the CDR3 is 13 residues. CDR3 DNA sequence: TGTGCCAGCAGCCAAGGGACTAGTGATGAGCAGTTCTTC. This sequence encodes CASSQGTSDEQFF.

This chain links TRBV13 with TRBJ1-1; D not certain. CDR1 PRHDT and CDR2 FYEKMQ come from the germline V gene (reference sequence). This CDR3 is 14 amino acids long. V was clipped by 0 bases and J by 0 bases, with 5 bases between them. This CDR3 reads CASSLGWVNTEAFF. The CDR3 region has the DNA TGTGCCAGCAGCTTAGGCTGGGTGAACACTGAAGCTTTCTTT.

This chain links TRBV7-2 with TRBJ1-5, with a weak D call TRBD1 (6 bases). The CDR3 totals 15 residues. With 9 bases removed from V and 7 bases from J, the gap between germline ends came to 22 bases. Germline CDR1 SGHTA, CDR2 FQGNSA. CDR3 sequence: CASQEGGQERQPQHF. The DNA for the CDR3 is TGTGCCAGTCAGGAGGGGGGACAAGAGCGGCAGCCCCAGCATTTT.